The 30 T cell receptor beta chains below come from one sample, sequenced in a study of blood T cells in healthy people across ages. Then a second PCR, running about 7 to 11 cycles, was carried out with a sample-barcoded 5' primer and a J-beta primer mix. MiXCR was run by TCRdb on the 5' RACE reads, yielding one entry per CDR3 protein. This sample has about 780,000 distinct CDR3 sequences, with more than 25% found just once. This sample was shared with a second study, whose subject was T cells of mothers and their children.

The specimen sequenced was blood. The receptor set was obtained from a boy between 10 and 17 years old in good health.

This clonotype was seen just once. The chain links TRBV3-1 to TRBJ2-7; D possibly corresponds to TRBD2 (6 bases). V shed 6 bases and J shed 3 bases, with 12 bases lying between them. The CDR3 is 13 amino acids. CDR1 LGHDT and CDR2 YNNKEL come from the germline V gene (reference sequence). CDR3 in amino acids: CASSAGLGYEQYF. CDR3 in DNA: TGTGCCAGCAGTGCGGGACTGGGCTACGAGCAGTACTTC.

The chain's CDR3 is CASSFTGTSGPQETQYF. As DNA, the CDR3 is TGTGCCAGCAGCTTTACCGGGACTAGCGGACCCCAAGAGACCCAGTACTTC. The J gene is TRBJ2-5, the V gene TRBV11-1, with 11 bases matching TRBD2. Trimming removed 3 bases from V and 1 base from J; junction bases left unmatched: 7. This CDR3 region has 17 residues. Germline CDR1 reads SGHAT; CDR2 reads FQDESV (reference sequence).

Worth noting for this clonotype: Relative to the germline gene, one junction end is altered; a read error may explain this. The J gene is TRBJ2-5, the V gene TRBV24-1; a weak D match, TRBD2 (5 bases). Germline CDR1 reads KGHDR; CDR2 reads SFDVKD. CDR3 length: 16 residues. CDR3 sequence reads: CAPSDSWAGGRGAQYF. CDR3 nucleotides: TGTGCCCCCAGTGACTCCTGGGCAGGCGGACGGGGAGCTCAGTACTTC.

This clonotype has a handful of counts. The chain uses TRBV10-3 and TRBJ2-7; 10 positions match TRBD1. CDR3 size: 13 residues. Germline CDR1 and CDR2: ENHRY and SYGVKD. The V and J ends lost 7 bases and 6 bases, in that order; junction bases with no gene match: 6. CDR3: CAITPGQGREQYF. Here the CDR3 DNA reads TGTGCCATCACACCGGGACAGGGGCGCGAGCAGTACTTC.

In its sample, this clonotype was seen many times. The CDR3 region is CSVSHGPSGANVLTF. CDR3 DNA sequence: TGCAGCGTTTCACACGGCCCCTCTGGGGCCAACGTCCTGACTTTC. The chain recombines TRBV29-1 with TRBJ2-6; D unclear. Between the trimmed V and J ends, which lost 5 bases and 0 bases, there was a span of 11 bases. The V gene's germline CDR1 is SQVTM and CDR2 ANQGSEA. CDR3 length: 15 residues.

This clonotype was detected ten times or more. CDR3 protein: CASSSPPIYEQYF. DNA for the CDR3: TGTGCCAGCAGCTCCCCCCCGATCTACGAGCAGTACTTC. The chain joins TRBV7-1 to TRBJ2-5; D ambiguous. TRBJ2-7 explains the end of the DNA better; the J call may be wrong. TRBV7-1 is classed as an ORF, of uncertain function. This CDR3 spans 13 amino acids.

This clonotype was seen only a few times. The rearrangement links TRBV13 to TRBJ2-7; TRBD1 matches 7 bases. The CDR3 has 13 residues. Germline V gene lookup returns CDR1 PRHDT and CDR2 FYEKMQ (reference sequence). The ends lost 5 bases at V and 6 bases at J; junction bases unmatched: 7. The CDR3 loop reads CASSDWDRGEQYF. The DNA of the CDR3 is TGTGCCAGCAGCGATTGGGACAGAGGCGAGCAGTACTTC.

This clonotype showed up just a few times. The rearrangement uses TRBV12-3 or TRBV12-4 and TRBJ2-2; D is undetermined. The V and J ends lost 5 bases and 6 bases respectively, with 10 bases between them. CDR3 length equals 13 residues. Written as DNA, the CDR3 is TGTGCCAGCAGTCCCTTACGGTCCGGGGAGCTGTTTTTT. Translating it yields CASSPLRSGELFF.

The genes are TRBV5-5 and TRBJ1-4; TRBD1 is a possible D gene (5 bases). Germline values: CDR1 SGHKS, CDR2 YYEKEE (reference sequence). The germline V and J ends were trimmed by 0 bases and 8 bases, with 14 bases remaining between them. The length of the CDR3 is 15 residues. The CDR3 region is CASSLEGRAHEKLFF. CDR3 coding DNA: TGTGCCAGCAGCTTGGAGGGCAGGGCGCACGAAAAACTGTTTTTT.

This clonotype was detected a few times. The rearrangement joins TRBV18 to TRBJ1-2, with D hard to call. The germline CDR1 and CDR2 sequences are KGHSH and LQKENI. The CDR3 length is 15 residues. The V end lost 2 bases, the J end lost 4 bases, and 14 bases lay between the germline ends. This CDR3 reads CASSPSQTTTYGYTF. Written as DNA, the CDR3 is TGTGCCAGCTCACCATCACAGACAACTACCTATGGCTACACCTTC.

The chain recombines TRBV4-2 with TRBJ2-5, with 13 bases matching TRBD2. Germline CDR1 LGHNA, CDR2 YNFKEQ. Unmatched junction bases numbered 4, after V lost 4 bases and J lost 2 bases. This CDR3 is 16 amino acids long. CDR3 sequence reads: CASSPPTSGGQETQYF. The CDR3, as DNA: TGTGCCAGCAGCCCCCCGACTAGCGGGGGGCAAGAGACCCAGTACTTC.

A remark on this clonotype: The junction departs from germline at one end; a sequencing error may be responsible. The chain couples TRBV25-1 to TRBJ1-2, with 8 bases matching TRBD1. CDR3 size: 15 residues. Germline values: CDR1 MGHDK, CDR2 SYGVNS. CDR3 bases: TGTGCCGGCAGTGAACAAGGCGGACAGGGTGATGGCTACACCTTC. Residues: CAGSEQGGQGDGYTF.

The rearrangement joins TRBV24-1 to TRBJ2-1; D is ambiguous. The CDR3 is 15 amino acids. Per the germline V gene, CDR1 is KGHDR and CDR2 is SFDVKD. The V gene lost 1 base and the J gene lost 9 bases, with 15 bases spanning the gap. CDR3 DNA sequence: TGTGCCACCAGTGATTTTAGACTGTCTCACGGTGAGCAGTTCTTC. Translation gives CATSDFRLSHGEQFF.

V and J are TRBV5-1 and TRBJ1-2, with 12 bases identical to TRBD1. V dropped 1 base and J dropped 6; count of bases not matched to a gene: 10. The CDR3 length is 17 residues. Germline CDR1 and CDR2: SGHRS and YFSETQ. The CDR3 protein is CASSLLASGQGANGYTF. Here the CDR3 DNA reads TGCGCCAGCAGCTTGTTGGCGTCGGGACAGGGGGCGAATGGCTACACCTTC.

The chain employs TRBV3-1 and TRBJ2-3; D is uncertain. The CDR3 loop spans 15 amino acids. Trimming pared 0 bases from V and 2 bases from J, leaving 9 bases between. CDR1 LGHDT and CDR2 YNNKEL come from the germline V gene (reference sequence). CDR3 loop: CASSQDLANTDTQYF. The CDR3, as DNA: TGTGCCAGCAGCCAAGATCTGGCTAACACAGATACGCAGTATTTT.

This clonotype was seen more than once but under ten times. The chain carries TRBV7-6 and TRBJ1-1; the match to TRBD1 covers 7 bases. Germline values: CDR1 SGHVS, CDR2 FNYEAQ. The CDR3 has 14 residues. V was clipped by 4 bases and J by 1 base; unmatched bases: 3. Here the CDR3 DNA reads TGTGCCAGCAGCTCGGGACAGTGGAACACTGAAGCTTTCTTT. It specifies CASSSGQWNTEAFF.

The J gene is TRBJ1-5, the V gene TRBV12-3 or TRBV12-4; maybe TRBD1 (5 bases). CDR3 length: 14 amino acids. Trimming took 5 bases from V and 2 from J, leaving 10 bases between them. The CDR3: CASSKDRGNQPQHF. The CDR3 DNA sequence: TGTGCCAGCAGTAAAGACAGAGGCAATCAGCCCCAGCATTTT.

V is TRBV6-6 and J is TRBJ1-2; weak D call: TRBD1 (5 bases). The V end lost 6 bases, the J end lost 8 bases, and 16 bases lay between the germline ends. This CDR3 spans 13 amino acids. The germline gives CDR1 MNHNY, CDR2 SVGAGI (reference sequence). CDR3 protein: CASRSGTPGGYTF. In DNA form, the CDR3 reads TGTGCCAGCAGATCCGGGACCCCGGGAGGCTACACCTTC.

This clonotype was picked up a small number of times. As DNA, the CDR3 is TGCAGTGCTCCCTCGGGGGACCAAGAGACCCAGTACTTC. Protein product: CSAPSGDQETQYF. The gene calls are TRBV20-1 and TRBJ2-5; TRBD2 is a possible D gene (6 bases). This CDR3 is built from 13 residues. The V and J ends lost 5 bases and 0 bases respectively, with 10 bases between them. The germline gives CDR1 DFQATT, CDR2 SNEGSKA (reference sequence).

The chain combines TRBV5-1 with TRBJ2-5; a possible D gene is TRBD2 (5 bases). The DNA end is more similar to TRBJ2-7, so the J call may be wrong. The germline V gene has CDR1 SGHRS and CDR2 YFSETQ. The CDR3 has 14 residues. CDR3 in amino acids: CASSLTSSPHEQYF. CDR3 nucleotide sequence: TGCGCCAGCAGCTTAACTAGTTCCCCCCACGAGCAGTACTTC.

A few counts support this clonotype. This rearrangement joins TRBV6-5 to TRBJ2-7; a weak D match, TRBD1 (6 bases). Germline V gene data show CDR1 as MNHEY and CDR2 as SVGAGI. CDR3 length equals 16 residues. Trimming removed 6 bases from V and 2 bases from J, with 20 bases in between. The CDR3 loop reads CASSPRDTNIPYEQYF. DNA of the CDR3: TGTGCCAGCAGCCCAAGGGACACCAATATCCCCTACGAGCAGTACTTC.

The sample holds a few counts of this clonotype. CDR3 DNA: TGCGCCAGCAGCCCGAACCCTAATCAGCCCCAGCATTTT. It specifies CASSPNPNQPQHF. The genes are TRBV5-1 and TRBJ1-5; D gene uncertain. Germline assignment: CDR1 SGHRS and CDR2 YFSETQ. V lost 4 bases, J lost 4 bases, and 9 bases lay in between. The CDR3 has 13 residues.

Note on this clonotype: One end of the junction does not line up with germline, which may come from a read error. The chain couples TRBV20-1 to TRBJ2-7, with 8 nucleotides matching TRBD2. The CDR3 loop spans 20 amino acids. Germline V gene data show CDR1 as DFQATT and CDR2 as SNEGSKA (reference sequence). CDR3: CSARAAGSAGAGGPSYEQHF. In nucleotides, the CDR3 is TGCAGTGCTAGAGCAGCCGGCTCAGCAGGGGCGGGGGGACCATCCTACGAGCAGCACTTC.

Comment on this clonotype: A junction end diverges from the germline sequence, so it may reflect a read error. The V gene is TRBV15, the J gene TRBJ2-3, with TRBD2 matching over 7 bases. The CDR3 extends over 15 amino acids. Germline V gives CDR1 LNHNV, CDR2 YYDKDF (reference sequence). CDR3: CATSRDGTMLNTQYF. In DNA form, the CDR3 reads TGTGCCACCAGCAGAGATGGGACTATGTTGAATACGCAGTACTTT.

This clonotype came up a few times. The junction differs from germline at one of its ends, possibly a read error. J is TRBJ2-7 and V is TRBV18; 8 positions match TRBD1. Germline V gene data show CDR1 as KGHSH and CDR2 as LQKENI. The CDR3 contains 14 residues. CDR3 in amino acids: CASSPGTGDYGQYF. DNA for the CDR3: TGTGCCAGCTCACCCGGGACAGGAGATTACGGGCAGTACTTC.

The chain joins TRBV7-9 to TRBJ1-2; the D is unclear. V lost 6 bases and J lost 2, with 10 bases in between. The CDR3 extends over 13 amino acids. Germline loops: CDR1 SEHNR, CDR2 FQNEAQ (reference sequence). The CDR3 loop reads CASSSGLNYGYTF. CDR3 in DNA: TGTGCCAGCAGTTCCGGGCTGAACTATGGCTACACCTTC. Combining the CDR3 with reference TRBV7-9 and TRBJ1-2 gives the whole variable domain DTGVSQNPRHKITKRGQNVTFRCDPISEHNRLYWYRQTLGQGPEFLTYFQNEAQLEKSRLLSDRFSAERPKGSFSTLEIQRTEQGDSAMYLCASSSGLNYGYTFGSGTRLTVV.

This chain links TRBV7-9 with TRBJ1-2; TRBD1 might be the D (5 bases). This CDR3 has 15 residues. V was clipped by 5 bases and J by 4 bases, with 17 bases between them. CDR1 and CDR2 from the germline V gene are SEHNR and FQNEAQ (reference sequence). This CDR3 is CASSLGGEQRYGYTF. The CDR3 bases are TGTGCCAGCAGCCTTGGGGGGGAGCAACGCTATGGCTACACCTTC.

This chain joins TRBV14 and TRBJ2-7; TRBD1 aligns across 8 bases. V shed 1 base and J 6 bases; nucleotides not matched to a gene: 8. CDR3 length equals 15 residues. Germline CDR1 reads SGHDN; CDR2 reads FVKESK. The CDR3 DNA is TGTGCCAGCAGCCAAGCGCGGCAGGGGGCAAGCGAGCAGTACTTC. Residues: CASSQARQGASEQYF.

The chain is built from TRBV12-3 or TRBV12-4 and TRBJ1-2, with 10 nucleotides matching TRBD1. The CDR3 covers 17 residues. V was pared by 6 bases and J by 3 bases, with 13 bases of the junction left unmatched. CDR3 DNA sequence: TGTGCCAGCAGCCCACCGGGACAGGGGCTTCGAGACTATGGCTACACCTTC. Amino acid sequence: CASSPPGQGLRDYGYTF.

The chain uses TRBV28 and TRBJ1-2; 10 bases match TRBD1. CDR3 length: 14 amino acids. The ends lost 8 bases at V and 7 bases at J; junction bases unmatched: 10. Germline CDR1 is MDHEN and CDR2 is SYDVKM. CDR3 loop: CASVGGQGVFGYTF. CDR3 nucleotide sequence: TGTGCCAGCGTCGGAGGACAGGGGGTTTTTGGCTACACCTTC.